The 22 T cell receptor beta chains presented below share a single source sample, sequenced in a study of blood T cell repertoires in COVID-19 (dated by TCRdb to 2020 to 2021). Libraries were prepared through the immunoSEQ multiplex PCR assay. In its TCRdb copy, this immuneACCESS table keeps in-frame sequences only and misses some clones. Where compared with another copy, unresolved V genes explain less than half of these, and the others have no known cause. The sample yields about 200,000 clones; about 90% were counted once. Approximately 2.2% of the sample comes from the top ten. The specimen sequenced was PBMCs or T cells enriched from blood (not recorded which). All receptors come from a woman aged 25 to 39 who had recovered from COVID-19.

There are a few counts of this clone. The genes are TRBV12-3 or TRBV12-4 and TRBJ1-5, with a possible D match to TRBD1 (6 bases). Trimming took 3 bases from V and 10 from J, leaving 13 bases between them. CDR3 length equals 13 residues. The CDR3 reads CASSFGQFSPQHF. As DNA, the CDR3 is TGTGCCAGCAGTTTTGGACAGTTTAGCCCCCAGCATTTT.

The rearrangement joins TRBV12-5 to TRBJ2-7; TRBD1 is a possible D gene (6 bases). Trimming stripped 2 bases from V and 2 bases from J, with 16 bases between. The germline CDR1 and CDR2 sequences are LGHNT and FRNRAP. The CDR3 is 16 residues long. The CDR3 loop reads CASGLTPDSRTYEQYF. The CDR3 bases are TGTGCTAGTGGTTTGACACCGGACAGCAGAACCTACGAGCAGTACTTC.

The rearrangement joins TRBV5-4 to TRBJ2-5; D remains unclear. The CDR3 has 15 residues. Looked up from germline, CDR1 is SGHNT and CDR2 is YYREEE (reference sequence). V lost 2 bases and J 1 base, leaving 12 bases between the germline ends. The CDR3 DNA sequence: TGTGCCAGCAGCTTACACCTCTTAAGCCAAGAGACCCAGTACTTC. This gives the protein CASSLHLLSQETQYF.

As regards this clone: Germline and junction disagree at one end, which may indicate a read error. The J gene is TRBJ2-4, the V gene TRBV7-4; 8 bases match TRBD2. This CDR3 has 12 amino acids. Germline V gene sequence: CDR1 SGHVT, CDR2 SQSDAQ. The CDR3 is CASSLAGTRGYF. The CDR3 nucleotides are TGTGCCAGCAGCCTAGCCGGGACTAGGGGGTACTTC.

The CDR3 coding sequence is TGTGCCAGCAGTGATTTCGGGTCTGGAAACACCATATATTTT. As protein: CASSDFGSGNTIYF. The chain combines TRBV25-1 with TRBJ1-3; D gene ambiguous. V lost 3 bases and J lost 1, with 7 bases in between. Germline CDR1 and CDR2: MGHDK and SYGVNS. The CDR3 covers 14 residues.

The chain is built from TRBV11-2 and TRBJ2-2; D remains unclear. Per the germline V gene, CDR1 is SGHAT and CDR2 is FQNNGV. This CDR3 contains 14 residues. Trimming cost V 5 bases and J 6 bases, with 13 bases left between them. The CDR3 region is CASSRSPASGELFF. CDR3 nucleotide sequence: TGTGCCAGCAGCCGATCTCCAGCGTCCGGGGAGCTGTTTTTT.

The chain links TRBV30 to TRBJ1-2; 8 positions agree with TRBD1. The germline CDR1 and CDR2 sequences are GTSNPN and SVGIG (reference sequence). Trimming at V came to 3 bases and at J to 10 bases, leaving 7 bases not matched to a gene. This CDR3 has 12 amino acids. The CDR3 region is CAWRGQAESYTF. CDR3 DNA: TGTGCCTGGAGGGGACAGGCAGAATCCTACACCTTC.

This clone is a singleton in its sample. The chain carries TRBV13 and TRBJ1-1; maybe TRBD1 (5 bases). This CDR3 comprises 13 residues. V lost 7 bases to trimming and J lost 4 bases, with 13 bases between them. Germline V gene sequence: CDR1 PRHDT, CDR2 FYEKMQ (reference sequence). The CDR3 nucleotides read TGTGCCAGCACCAGGGAGGCATCCACTGAAGCTTTCTTT. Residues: CASTREASTEAFF.

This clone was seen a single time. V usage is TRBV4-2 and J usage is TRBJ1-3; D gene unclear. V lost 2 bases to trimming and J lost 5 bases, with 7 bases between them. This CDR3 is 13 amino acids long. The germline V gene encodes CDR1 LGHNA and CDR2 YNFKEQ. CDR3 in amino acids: CASSQLVRNTIYF. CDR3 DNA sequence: TGTGCCAGCAGCCAATTAGTGAGAAACACCATATATTTT.

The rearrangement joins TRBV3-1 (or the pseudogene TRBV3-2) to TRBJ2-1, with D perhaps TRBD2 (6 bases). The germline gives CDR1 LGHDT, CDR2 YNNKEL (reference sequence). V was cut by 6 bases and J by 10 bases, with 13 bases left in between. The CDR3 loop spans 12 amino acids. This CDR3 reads CASSSGLNEQFF. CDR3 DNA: TGTGCCAGCAGTTCTGGACTAAACGAGCAGTTCTTC.

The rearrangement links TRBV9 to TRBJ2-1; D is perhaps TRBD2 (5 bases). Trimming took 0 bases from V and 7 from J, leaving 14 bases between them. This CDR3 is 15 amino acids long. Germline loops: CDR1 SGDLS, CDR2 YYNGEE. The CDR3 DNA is TGTGCCAGCAGCGTAGGAGGGTTGGGTGGGAATGAGCAGTTCTTC. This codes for CASSVGGLGGNEQFF.

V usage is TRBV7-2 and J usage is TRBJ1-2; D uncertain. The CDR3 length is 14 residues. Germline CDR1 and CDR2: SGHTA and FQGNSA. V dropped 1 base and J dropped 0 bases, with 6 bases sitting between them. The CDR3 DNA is TGTGCCAGCAGCTTAGGGCAGTCTAACTATGGCTACACCTTC. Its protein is CASSLGQSNYGYTF. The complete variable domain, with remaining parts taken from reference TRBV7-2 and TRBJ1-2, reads GAGVSQSPSNKVTEKGKDVELRCDPISGHTALYWYRQSLGQGLEFLIYFQGNSAPDKSGLPSDRFSAERTGGSVSTLTIQRTQQEDSAVYLCASSLGQSNYGYTFGSGTRLTVV.

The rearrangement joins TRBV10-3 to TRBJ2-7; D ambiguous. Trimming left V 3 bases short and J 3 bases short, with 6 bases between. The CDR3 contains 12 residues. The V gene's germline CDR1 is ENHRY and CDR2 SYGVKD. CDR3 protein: CAISENGYEQYF. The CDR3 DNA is TGTGCCATCAGTGAAAACGGCTACGAGCAGTACTTC.

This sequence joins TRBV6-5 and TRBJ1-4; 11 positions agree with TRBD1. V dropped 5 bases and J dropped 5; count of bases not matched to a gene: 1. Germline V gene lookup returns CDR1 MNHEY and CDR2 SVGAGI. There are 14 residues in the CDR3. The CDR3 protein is CASSRTGGNEKLFF. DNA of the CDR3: TGTGCCAGCAGTCGGACAGGGGGCAATGAAAAACTGTTTTTT.

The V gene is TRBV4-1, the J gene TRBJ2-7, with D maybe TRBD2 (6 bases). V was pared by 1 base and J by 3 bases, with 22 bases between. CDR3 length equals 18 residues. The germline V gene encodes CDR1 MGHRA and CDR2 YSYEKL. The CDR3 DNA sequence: TGCGCCAGCAGCCAAGGAGGCCGACGGGGACTTGGGGTCTACGAGCAGTACTTC. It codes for CASSQGGRRGLGVYEQYF.

CDR3 region: CSVTDFNEKLFF. CDR3 bases: TGCAGCGTGACAGATTTTAATGAAAAACTGTTTTTT. The V gene is TRBV29-1, the J gene TRBJ1-4; a possible D gene is TRBD1 (5 bases). V dropped 6 bases and J dropped 4 bases, with 9 bases sitting between them. Germline-derived CDR1 and CDR2 are SQVTM and ANQGSEA. The CDR3 sequence is 12 residues long.

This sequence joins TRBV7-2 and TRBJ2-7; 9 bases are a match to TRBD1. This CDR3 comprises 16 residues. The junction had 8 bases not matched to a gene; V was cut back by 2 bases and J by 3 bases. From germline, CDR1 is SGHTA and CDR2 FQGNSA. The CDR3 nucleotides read TGTGCCAGCAGCTTATCGTCCAGGACAGGGGACTACGAGCAGTACTTC. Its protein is CASSLSSRTGDYEQYF.

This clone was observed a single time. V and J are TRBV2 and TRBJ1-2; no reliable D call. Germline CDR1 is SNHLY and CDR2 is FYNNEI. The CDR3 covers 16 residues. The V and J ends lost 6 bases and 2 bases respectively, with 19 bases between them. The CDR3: CASRWEEGPFNYGYTF. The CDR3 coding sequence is TGTGCCAGCAGGTGGGAGGAAGGCCCCTTCAACTATGGCTACACCTTC.

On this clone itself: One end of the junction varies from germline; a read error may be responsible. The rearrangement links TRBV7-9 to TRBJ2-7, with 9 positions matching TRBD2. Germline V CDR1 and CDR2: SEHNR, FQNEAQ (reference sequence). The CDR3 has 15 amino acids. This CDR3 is CASRLAGAEGYEQYF. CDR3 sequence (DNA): TGTGCCAGCAGATTAGCGGGAGCTGAGGGCTACGAGCAGTACTTC.

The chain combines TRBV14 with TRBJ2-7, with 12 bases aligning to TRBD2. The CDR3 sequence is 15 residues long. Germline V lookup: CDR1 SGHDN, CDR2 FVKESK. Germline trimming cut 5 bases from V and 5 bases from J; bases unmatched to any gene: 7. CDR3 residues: CASSKGGLAGNEQYF. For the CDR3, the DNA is TGTGCCAGCAGCAAAGGGGGACTAGCGGGTAACGAGCAGTACTTC. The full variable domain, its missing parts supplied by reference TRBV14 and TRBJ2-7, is EAGVTQFPSHSVIEKGQTVTLRCDPISGHDNLYWYRRVMGKEIKFLLHFVKESKQDESGMPNNRFLAERTGGTYSTLKVQPAELEDSGVYFCASSKGGLAGNEQYFGPGTRLTVT.

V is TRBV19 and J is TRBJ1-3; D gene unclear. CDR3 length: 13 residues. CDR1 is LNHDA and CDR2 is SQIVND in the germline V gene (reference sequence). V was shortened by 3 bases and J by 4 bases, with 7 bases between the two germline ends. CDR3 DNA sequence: TGTGCCAGTAGTATGTCCGGGGGAAACACCATATATTTT. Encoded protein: CASSMSGGNTIYF.

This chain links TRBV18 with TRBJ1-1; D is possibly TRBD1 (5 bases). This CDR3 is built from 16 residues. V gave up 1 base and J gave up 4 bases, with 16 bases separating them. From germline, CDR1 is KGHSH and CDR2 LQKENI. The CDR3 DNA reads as TGTGCCAGCTCACCACGGGGGGTCCAGGGTAGCACTGAAGCTTTCTTT. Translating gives CASSPRGVQGSTEAFF.